A selection of T cell receptor beta chains follows, all from one sample in a study of cytomegalovirus exposure and HLA in healthy donors. Some clones are missing from TCRdb's copy, which holds only in-frame ones; the method was immunoSEQ multiplex PCR. This sample's clone table lists about 55,000 clones. Material for sequencing was PBMCs. These receptors were taken from a man between 50 and 59 years old in good health and CMV-seropositive. The CDR3 runs from the conserved cysteine through the conserved F or W. D genes are given only for firm matches.

len,v_gene,j_gene,d_gene,CDR3aa,CDR3nt
15,TRBV2,TRBJ2-1,TRBD1,CASSEGTGAYNEQFF,TGTGCCAGCAGTGAAGGGACAGGGGCCTACAATGAGCAGTTCTTC
14,TRBV4-2,TRBJ2-3,TRBD2,CASSQGLVGGTQYF,TGTGCCAGCAGCCAGGGACTAGTTGGCGGTACGCAGTATTTT
15,TRBV6-1,TRBJ2-1,TRBD1,CASSQRDRAWDEQFF,TGTGCCAGCAGTCAACGGGACAGGGCCTGGGATGAGCAGTTCTTC
20,TRBV30,TRBJ1-5,-,CAWSSKRDSLIRIRNQPQHF,TGTGCCTGGAGTTCGAAAAGAGATAGTCTGATTAGAATACGCAATCAGCCCCAGCATTTT
15,TRBV18,TRBJ2-3,-,CASSPRGIKGDTQYF,TGTGCCAGCTCACCTCGGGGGATCAAGGGAGATACGCAGTATTTT
22,TRBV4-1,TRBJ2-7,TRBD1,CASSQEWDIRQGARMRSYEQYF,TGCGCCAGCAGCCAAGAGTGGGATATTCGACAGGGGGCCAGGATGAGGTCCTACGAGCAGTACTTC
13,TRBV19,TRBJ1-5,-,CASSIDRDQHQHF,TGTGCCAGTAGTATAGATCGGGATCAGCACCAGCATTTT
14,TRBV19,TRBJ2-6,-,CASSMRTGANVLTF,TGTGCCAGTAGTATGAGGACTGGGGCCAACGTCCTGACTTTC
16,TRBV14,TRBJ2-1,-,CASSQEGRGVNNEQFF,TGTGCCAGCAGCCAAGAAGGCAGGGGGGTCAACAATGAGCAGTTCTTC
16,TRBV7-9,TRBJ2-6,-,CASSLLEGSGANVLTF,TGTGCCAGCAGCTTACTAGAGGGATCTGGGGCCAACGTCCTGACTTTC
18,TRBV4-2,TRBJ2-1,TRBD2,CASSQGPPTLRGYNGQFF,TGTGCCAGCAGCCAAGGGCCCCCGACTTTGCGGGGGTACAATGGGCAGTTCTTC
14,TRBV10-3,TRBJ2-5,TRBD1,CAAKTGPDQETQYF,TGTGCCGCTAAGACAGGGCCGGATCAAGAGACCCAGTACTTC
19,TRBV4-3,TRBJ2-3,TRBD2,CASSQDRVAGGLGTDTQYF,TGCGCCAGCAGCCAAGACAGGGTAGCGGGAGGCCTAGGGACAGATACGCAGTATTTT
14,TRBV19,TRBJ1-5,TRBD1,CASSMTGGNQPQHF,TGTGCCAGTAGTATGACAGGGGGCAATCAGCCCCAGCATTTT
11,TRBV30,TRBJ2-5,-,CAWSPGETQYF,TGTGCCTGGAGTCCGGGGGAGACCCAGTACTTC
16,TRBV2,TRBJ2-7,-,CASSEYLQGPAGEQYF,TGTGCCAGCAGTGAATATCTACAGGGGCCGGCGGGAGAGCAGTACTTC
13,TRBV29-1,TRBJ1-1,-,CSAAAAVNTEAFF,TGCAGCGCCGCGGCGGCAGTCAACACTGAAGCTTTCTTT
16,TRBV7-9,TRBJ1-1,TRBD1,CASSLATGGGNTEAFF,TGTGCCAGCAGCTTAGCGACAGGGGGCGGGAACACTGAAGCTTTCTTT
15,TRBV5-6,TRBJ1-5,TRBD1,CASSLRGTGNQPQHF,TGTGCCAGCAGCTTACGGGGGACAGGGAATCAGCCCCAGCATTTT
14,TRBV5-1,TRBJ2-7,-,CASSLGDTYYEQYF,TGCGCCAGCAGCTTGGGGGACACCTACTACGAGCAGTACTTC
15,TRBV5-1,TRBJ2-5,-,CASSLERGLHGTQYF,TGCGCCAGCAGCTTGGAGAGGGGACTCCATGGGACCCAGTACTTC
13,TRBV5-4,TRBJ2-7,-,CASSLDGPYEQYF,TGTGCCAGCAGCTTGGACGGTCCCTACGAGCAGTACTTC
14,TRBV6-6,TRBJ1-5,-,CASSYRSGDQPQHF,TGTGCCAGCAGTTACAGGTCGGGTGATCAGCCCCAGCATTTT
15,TRBV15,TRBJ2-3,-,CATSWRGTLTDTQYF,TGTGCCACCAGCTGGCGGGGCACCCTCACAGATACGCAGTATTTT
15,TRBV5-1,TRBJ1-2,-,CASSFTGMGDYGYTF,TGCGCCAGCAGCTTCACAGGGATGGGGGACTATGGCTACACCTTC
15,TRBV27,TRBJ2-1,TRBD1,CASTTGDSSYNEQFF,TGTGCCAGCACCACAGGGGACAGCTCCTACAATGAGCAGTTCTTC
13,TRBV30,TRBJ1-5,-,CAWSGGGYQPQHF,TGTGCCTGGAGTGGGGGGGGTTATCAGCCCCAGCATTTT
15,TRBV15,TRBJ2-7,TRBD2,CATSLSGLAGYEQYF,TGTGCCACCAGCTTATCAGGACTAGCGGGCTACGAGCAGTACTTC
17,TRBV9,TRBJ2-7,-,CASSAQTTSYGIYEQYF,TGTGCCAGCAGCGCTCAGACTACTAGCTACGGTATATACGAGCAGTACTTC
16,TRBV7-9,TRBJ2-7,TRBD2,CASSPSGGLIAYEQYF,TGTGCCAGCAGCCCTAGCGGGGGACTCATCGCCTACGAGCAGTACTTC
15,TRBV5-6,TRBJ1-5,-,CASSLARGPNQPQHF,TGTGCCAGCAGCTTGGCCAGGGGTCCGAATCAGCCCCAGCATTTT
13,TRBV6-5,TRBJ1-2,TRBD1,CASSFSGTAGYTF,TGTGCCAGCAGTTTCTCTGGGACAGCAGGCTACACCTTC
12,TRBV29-1,TRBJ2-7,TRBD1,CSAVTGNYEQYF,TGCAGCGCCGTGACAGGGAACTACGAGCAGTACTTC
12,TRBV30,TRBJ2-3,-,CAWSITADTQYF,TGTGCCTGGAGTATCACAGCAGATACGCAGTATTTT
14,TRBV29-1,TRBJ2-4,-,CSVEEGEGFGIQYF,TGCAGCGTTGAGGAGGGTGAGGGGTTCGGCATTCAGTACTTC
12,TRBV18,TRBJ1-5,-,CASSPEARPQHF,TGTGCCAGCTCACCAGAAGCCCGACCCCAGCATTTT
15,TRBV6-5,TRBJ2-7,TRBD2,CASSPPGGVAYEQYF,TGTGCCAGCAGTCCCCCGGGGGGGGTCGCCTACGAGCAGTACTTC
14,TRBV28,TRBJ1-2,TRBD1,CASRHTGTGDGYTF,TGTGCCAGCAGACATACCGGGACAGGGGATGGCTACACCTTC
13,TRBV25-1,TRBJ1-2,TRBD1,CASRATGAYGYTF,TGTGCCAGCAGGGCGACAGGGGCCTATGGCTACACCTTC
13,TRBV28,TRBJ1-2,-,CASSSQATYGYTF,TGTGCCAGCAGTTCACAGGCCACTTATGGCTACACCTTC
16,TRBV4-1,TRBJ1-2,-,CASSQELDSRFYGYTF,TGCGCCAGCAGCCAAGAATTGGACAGCCGCTTCTATGGCTACACCTTC
13,TRBV6-1,TRBJ1-6,-,CASSEASNSPLHF,TGTGCCAGCAGTGAAGCTAGTAATTCACCCCTCCACTTT
17,TRBV5-1,TRBJ2-3,TRBD1,CASSLVAGGIGTDTQYF,TGCGCCAGCAGCTTGGTGGCAGGGGGCATCGGTACAGATACGCAGTATTTT
15,TRBV10-3,TRBJ1-1,-,CAIAGTSPMNTEAFF,TGTGCCATCGCCGGGACAAGTCCTATGAACACTGAAGCTTTCTTT
11,TRBV30,TRBJ1-3,-,CAWGYGNTIYF,TGTGCCTGGGGCTACGGGAACACCATATATTTT
15,TRBV6-5,TRBJ1-3,-,CASSPRGGAGNTIYF,TGTGCCAGCAGTCCCCGGGGGGGGGCTGGAAACACCATATATTTT
13,TRBV10-1,TRBJ2-3,TRBD2,CASNLGEGDTQYF,TGCGCCAGCAATCTTGGGGAGGGAGATACGCAGTATTTT
14,TRBV6-6,TRBJ2-3,TRBD2,CASSLAGGPDTQYF,TGTGCCAGCAGTCTAGCGGGGGGGCCGGATACGCAGTATTTT
11,TRBV30,TRBJ1-1,TRBD1,CAWSQGAEDFF,TGTGCCTGGTCCCAGGGGGCTGAAGATTTCTTT
12,TRBV30,TRBJ2-1,-,CAWTWGPHEQFF,TGTGCCTGGACTTGGGGGCCCCATGAGCAGTTCTTC
14,TRBV4-3,TRBJ2-2,-,CASSQDHRVGELFF,TGCGCCAGCAGCCAAGACCACCGGGTCGGGGAGCTGTTTTTT
12,TRBV25-1,TRBJ2-7,-,CASSVGGYEQYF,TGTGCCAGCAGTGTAGGGGGATACGAGCAGTACTTC
14,TRBV13,TRBJ2-5,-,CASSLGSGKETQYF,TGTGCCAGCAGCTTAGGTAGCGGTAAGGAGACCCAGTACTTC
15,TRBV5-4,TRBJ1-2,TRBD1,CASSADRGGGYGYTF,TGTGCCAGCAGCGCGGACAGGGGAGGGGGGTATGGCTACACCTTC
16,TRBV9,TRBJ2-3,TRBD2,CASSVAGGPSGDTQYF,TGTGCCAGCAGCGTGGCGGGGGGGCCGAGCGGAGATACGCAGTATTTT
18,TRBV5-3,TRBJ1-5,-,CARSLGMEGAGCNQPQHF,TGTGCCAGAAGCCTGGGGATGGAAGGGGCCGGATGCAATCAGCCCCAGCATTTT